This is a list of T cell receptor beta chains from one sample in a study of shared clonotypes between healthy human individuals. Profiling relied on immunoSEQ multiplex PCR, and the TCRdb table lists in-frame clones only, not all of them. The repertoire consists of roughly 700,000 clones, with around two thirds occurring once and the leading ten covering approximately 1.8%. Sample: memory CD4+ T cells sorted from blood. The source is a woman under 40 in good health. CDR3s include the opening cysteine and the closing phenylalanine or tryptophan. The order of the fields is J gene, D gene, clone size, V gene, CDR3 protein, CDR3 DNA. The D gene is left open where the match is weak. Size tells how often a clone was seen (once, few, many) or the class of an expanded clone, and some rows leave it out.

>TRBJ1-1|-|few|TRBV14
CASSRRGSMNTEAFF
TGTGCCAGCAGCCGGCGGGGGTCGATGAACACTGAAGCTTTCTTT
>TRBJ2-7|TRBD2|-|TRBV4-1
CASSQHLAGEISYEQYF
TGCGCCAGCAGCCAACATCTAGCGGGAGAGATCTCCTACGAGCAGTACTTC
>TRBJ2-5|-|-|TRBV7-2
CASSFRWETQYF
TGTGCCAGCAGCTTTCGTTGGGAGACCCAGTACTTC
>TRBJ2-1|-|-|TRBV5-1
CASSQDNNRYNEQFF
TGCGCCAGCAGCCAGGACAACAACCGTTACAATGAGCAGTTCTTC
>TRBJ2-7|-|-|TRBV20-1
CSAQGSYEQYF
TGCAGTGCCCAGGGGAGCTACGAGCAGTACTTC
>TRBJ2-5|-|-|TRBV28
CASTPSVHQETQYF
TGTGCCAGCACCCCATCAGTACACCAAGAGACCCAGTACTTC
>TRBJ2-1|TRBD1|few|TRBV28
CASTSTDRGLNEQFF
TGTGCCAGCACATCCACGGACAGGGGGCTCAATGAGCAGTTCTTC
>TRBJ2-2|-|-|TRBV19
CASSMIGAGELFF
TGTGCCAGTAGTATGATAGGGGCCGGGGAGCTGTTTTTT
>TRBJ1-5|-|once|TRBV19
CASRGDRSNQPQHF
TGTGCCAGTAGGGGAGACAGGAGCAATCAGCCCCAGCATTTT
>TRBJ2-5|-|-|TRBV4-1
CASSSPGLGGETQYF
TGCGCCAGCAGCTCACCGGGCCTCGGCGGCGAGACCCAGTACTTC
>TRBJ1-2|-|-|TRBV9
CASSVEGFYGYTF
TGTGCCAGCAGCGTAGAGGGATTTTATGGCTACACCTTC
>TRBJ1-1|TRBD1|-|TRBV25-1
CASRPTGENTEAFF
TGTGCCAGCAGACCTACAGGGGAGAACACTGAAGCTTTCTTT
>TRBJ2-1|TRBD2|-|TRBV28
CASSPAPGTSGTDSEQFF
TGTGCCAGCAGTCCCGCCCCCGGGACTAGCGGGACGGACAGTGAGCAGTTCTTC
>TRBJ2-2|-|-|TRBV19
CASSIMGQGYTGELFF
TGTGCCAGTAGTATAATGGGGCAGGGGTACACCGGGGAGCTGTTTTTT
>TRBJ1-5|-|-|TRBV30
CAWSVQALTPQHF
TGTGCCTGGAGTGTACAGGCGCTCACCCCCCAGCATTTT
>TRBJ1-5|-|-|TRBV5-6
CASSLDGSGAQPQHF
TGTGCCAGCAGCTTGGACGGGAGTGGGGCTCAGCCCCAGCATTTT
>TRBJ2-1|-|-|TRBV7-7
CASSLAQGPNEQFF
TGTGCCAGCAGCTTAGCGCAGGGCCCTAATGAGCAGTTCTTC
>TRBJ1-4|-|-|TRBV14
CASSQFGISYEKLFF
TGTGCCAGCAGCCAATTTGGTATTTCATATGAAAAACTGTTTTTT
>TRBJ1-5|-|-|TRBV28
CASSLYSGNQPQHF
TGTGCCAGCAGTTTATATTCCGGGAATCAGCCCCAGCATTTT
>TRBJ1-1|TRBD1|once|TRBV28
CASSSFVDRAYTEAFF
TGTGCCAGCAGTTCTTTCGTGGACAGGGCATACACTGAAGCTTTCTTT
>TRBJ1-4|-|few|TRBV4-1
CASSRTLEDEKLFF
TGCGCCAGCAGCCGGACCTTAGAAGATGAAAAACTGTTTTTT
>TRBJ1-4|-|-|TRBV28
CASSFSGDYNEKLFF
TGTGCCAGCAGTTTTTCAGGTGATTATAATGAAAAACTGTTTTTT
>TRBJ2-2|-|-|TRBV27
CASSKQDFSGELFF
TGTGCCAGCAGTAAACAGGATTTTTCCGGGGAGCTGTTTTTT
>TRBJ1-2|-|once|TRBV28
CASSLAGGVYGYTF
TGTGCCAGCAGTTTAGCTGGGGGGGTCTATGGCTACACCTTC
>TRBJ1-1|-|many|TRBV10-1
CASSTTRNTEAFF
TGCGCCAGCAGCACAACAAGGAACACTGAAGCTTTCTTT
>TRBJ2-3|-|once|TRBV6-8
CASPEDSNTQYF
TGTGCCAGCCCGGAGGACTCAAATACGCAGTATTTT
>TRBJ1-1|-|-|TRBV5-1
CASSFPSEGTEAFF
TGCGCCAGCAGCTTTCCTTCAGAAGGCACTGAAGCTTTCTTT
>TRBJ1-5|-|-|TRBV4-1
CASSQDWGSYSNQPQHF
TGCGCCAGCAGCCAAGATTGGGGCTCCTATAGCAATCAGCCCCAGCATTTT
>TRBJ2-3|-|few|TRBV7-2
CASSLRGAQADTQYF
TGTGCCAGCAGCTTGAGGGGGGCGCAGGCAGATACGCAGTATTTT
>TRBJ2-7|-|-|TRBV30
CAWSVPTRRFSEQYF
TGTGCCTGGAGTGTTCCCACTAGACGTTTTAGCGAGCAGTACTTC
>TRBJ1-1|TRBD1|-|TRBV25-1
CASSAPWGQQGTEAFF
TGTGCCAGCAGTGCACCGTGGGGACAGCAGGGCACTGAAGCTTTCTTT
>TRBJ2-5|TRBD2|few|TRBV5-6
CASSLGLAGEGGETQYF
TGTGCCAGCAGCTTGGGGCTAGCGGGAGAAGGAGGAGAGACCCAGTACTTC
>TRBJ2-7|-|-|TRBV29-1
CSVAMTFGVQGYEQYF
TGCAGCGTTGCTATGACGTTTGGGGTACAGGGCTACGAGCAGTACTTC
>TRBJ2-4|-|-|TRBV5-4
CASSLVGLGAQNIQYF
TGTGCCAGCAGCTTGGTAGGGTTGGGGGCGCAAAACATTCAGTACTTC
>TRBJ2-5|-|-|TRBV5-1
CASSLGSQETQYF
TGCGCCAGCAGCTTGGGCAGCCAAGAGACCCAGTACTTC
>TRBJ2-3|TRBD1|-|TRBV5-1
CASSPGQGPDTQYF
TGCGCCAGCAGCCCGGGACAGGGGCCAGATACGCAGTATTTT
>TRBJ1-2|-|few|TRBV6-6
CASSYSEQTFYGYTF
TGTGCCAGCAGTTACTCGGAGCAGACCTTCTATGGCTACACCTTC
>TRBJ2-3|TRBD2|few|TRBV6-4
CASSPTKSSGSDTQYF
TGTGCCAGCAGCCCCACGAAGTCTAGCGGGAGCGATACGCAGTATTTT
>TRBJ1-1|TRBD1|few|TRBV6-1
CASSGDSEGRSSFF
TGTGCCAGCAGTGGGGACAGCGAGGGACGATCGTCTTTCTTT
>TRBJ2-7|TRBD2|-|TRBV28
CASSLTSVEPPYEQYF
TGTGCCAGCAGTTTAACTAGCGTCGAGCCCCCCTACGAGCAGTACTTC
>TRBJ1-1|TRBD1|-|TRBV7-9
CASSSQQGPKSSTEAFF
TGTGCCAGCAGCTCCCAACAGGGGCCCAAATCTAGCACTGAAGCTTTCTTT
>TRBJ1-1|-|-|TRBV29-1
CSGRQRDTEAFF
TGCAGCGGTAGACAGAGGGACACTGAAGCTTTCTTT
>TRBJ1-1|-|-|TRBV10-3
CAINGGLNTEAFF
TGTGCCATAAACGGGGGTCTGAACACTGAAGCTTTCTTT
>TRBJ2-3|TRBD2|-|TRBV7-9
CASSLASGPTDTQYF
TGTGCCAGCAGCTTGGCTAGCGGCCCTACAGATACGCAGTATTTT
>TRBJ2-1|TRBD2|-|TRBV30
CAWSVVRGTSGAYNEQFF
TGTGCCTGGAGTGTAGTTAGGGGGACTAGCGGGGCTTACAATGAGCAGTTCTTC
>TRBJ2-4|TRBD1|once|TRBV5-4
CASSLGTIRGRLNNIQYF
TGTGCCAGCAGCTTAGGTACTATCAGGGGGCGCTTGAACAACATTCAGTACTTC
>TRBJ2-7|TRBD1|-|TRBV2
CASIIQGAREQYF
TGTGCCAGCATCATCCAGGGGGCAAGGGAGCAGTACTTC
>TRBJ1-2|TRBD1|few|TRBV6-5
CASSRTGLYGYTF
TGTGCCAGCAGCAGGACAGGGCTCTATGGCTACACCTTC
>TRBJ2-3|-|-|TRBV19
CASSSPGTDTQYF
TGTGCCAGTAGTTCCCCGGGGACAGATACGCAGTATTTT
>TRBJ2-3|TRBD2|few|TRBV18
CASSPPTSGSTDTQYF
TGTGCCAGCTCACCACCAACTAGCGGGAGCACAGATACGCAGTATTTT
>TRBJ2-7|TRBD2|-|TRBV18
CASSRKGTSGLYEQYF
TGTGCCAGCTCGCGCAAAGGGACTAGCGGATTGTACGAGCAGTACTTC
>TRBJ2-4|TRBD2|-|TRBV2
CASSRLAGVPNIQYF
TGTGCCAGCAGTAGACTAGCGGGAGTCCCCAACATTCAGTACTTC
>TRBJ2-1|-|-|TRBV7-2
CASSLDGREQFF
TGTGCCAGCAGCTTAGACGGCAGGGAGCAGTTCTTC
>TRBJ2-3|-|-|TRBV7-9
CASSLRTEGTDTQYF
TGTGCCAGCAGCTTAAGGACTGAAGGAACAGATACGCAGTATTTT
>TRBJ2-3|-|-|TRBV11-2
CASRVRGRDADTQYF
TGTGCCAGCAGGGTGCGGGGCAGAGACGCAGATACGCAGTATTTT